The 23 T cell receptor beta chains in this list originate from one sample, sequenced in a study of blood T cell repertoires in COVID-19 (dated by TCRdb to the early 2020s). The method behind the library was the immunoSEQ multiplex PCR assay. TCRdb took over this immuneACCESS table, retaining in-frame rearrangements with V and J assigned. Such tables are incomplete; in checked studies, under half of the missing clones stem from an unresolved V gene, and the remainder is unexplained. The sample yields around 100,000 clones; roughly 80% were counted once. The ten largest clones add up to 9.8% of the sample. Sequenced input: peripheral blood. Receptors originate from a man aged 55 to 70 with active or convalescent COVID-19.

The CDR3 nucleotides read TGTGCCAGCAGTCGTCCACAGGGTCCCAAGACTGAAGCTTTCTTT. Translation gives CASSRPQGPKTEAFF. V gene TRBV5-4 combines with J gene TRBJ1-1; tentative D call: TRBD1 (6 bases). The germline V gene encodes CDR1 SGHNT and CDR2 YYREEE (reference sequence). Trimming cost V 5 bases and J 5 bases, with 19 bases left between them. CDR3 size: 15 residues.

J is TRBJ2-1 and V is TRBV5-4; 7 bases agree with TRBD2. In germline, CDR1 is SGHNT, CDR2 YYREEE (reference sequence). The CDR3 extends over 14 amino acids. J gave up 7 bases and V 2 bases, and 6 bases lay outside the gene matches. CDR3 nucleotides: TGTGCCAGCAGCTTTTCGGGAGGTGGAAATGAGCAGTTCTTC. Protein: CASSFSGGGNEQFF.

The table lists this clone with a count of one. The chain carries TRBV5-1 and TRBJ2-2; tentative D call: TRBD2 (7 bases). The V and J ends lost 0 bases and 6 bases respectively, with 9 bases between them. Germline V gene lookup returns CDR1 SGHRS and CDR2 YFSETQ. The CDR3 extends over 14 amino acids. The chain's CDR3 is CASSLGGGPGELFF. CDR3 bases: TGCGCCAGCAGCTTGGGGGGGGGCCCCGGGGAGCTGTTTTTT.

The CDR3 is CASSLAYEQFF. CDR3 sequence (DNA): TGTGCCAGCTCCCTGGCCTATGAGCAGTTCTTC. This rearrangement joins TRBV2 to TRBJ2-1; D gene ambiguous. Germline values: CDR1 SNHLY, CDR2 FYNNEI. V shed 8 bases and J shed 8 bases, with 10 bases lying between them. This CDR3 is 11 amino acids long.

The chain has TRBV19 and TRBJ1-2, with a possible D match to TRBD1 (5 bases). CDR1 is LNHDA and CDR2 is SQIVND in the germline V gene (reference sequence). There are 13 residues in the CDR3. With 3 bases removed from V and 4 bases from J, the gap between germline ends came to 9 bases. The CDR3 region is CASSIQGTYGYTF. DNA for the CDR3: TGTGCCAGTAGTATTCAGGGTACCTATGGCTACACCTTC.

In regard to this clone: The sample contains more than one DNA sequence encoding this CDR3. V is TRBV6-1 and J is TRBJ2-7, with D perhaps TRBD1 (5 bases). The CDR3 loop spans 16 amino acids. V lost 2 bases to trimming and J lost 1 base, with 15 bases between them. Germline loops: CDR1 MNHNS, CDR2 SASEGT. CDR3 DNA sequence: TGTGCCAGCAGTGAAATTGGTTTCCACAGGTCCTACGAGCAGTACTTC. Encoded protein: CASSEIGFHRSYEQYF.

The chain recombines TRBV7-8 with TRBJ1-1, with D uncertain. The CDR3 length is 16 residues. Trimming removed 0 bases at V and 0 bases at J, with 11 bases between. Looked up from germline, CDR1 is SGHVS and CDR2 is FQNEAQ. The CDR3 spells CASSLANGGLNTEAFF. CDR3 DNA: TGTGCCAGCAGCTTAGCGAACGGCGGATTGAACACTGAAGCTTTCTTT.

This clone was detected a few times. This rearrangement joins TRBV19 to TRBJ1-5; 7 bases are a match to TRBD1. Germline V gene sequence: CDR1 LNHDA, CDR2 SQIVND (reference sequence). The CDR3 consists of 14 residues. V shed 5 bases, J shed 4 bases, and the junction held 5 bases outside the gene matches. CDR3 sequence reads: CASSFGTANQPQHF. As DNA, the CDR3 is TGTGCCAGTAGTTTCGGGACAGCAAATCAGCCCCAGCATTTT.

J is TRBJ1-2 and V is TRBV3-1 (or the pseudogene TRBV3-2); maybe TRBD1 (5 bases). This CDR3 has 14 residues. The germline V gene encodes CDR1 LGHDT and CDR2 YNNKEL (reference sequence). The V and J ends lost 3 bases and 4 bases respectively, with 12 bases between them. CDR3 loop: CASSQYRGGYGYTF. CDR3 sequence (DNA): TGTGCCAGCAGCCAGTACCGGGGGGGCTATGGCTACACCTTC.

This chain joins TRBV18 and TRBJ2-5, with D possibly being TRBD2 (5 bases). The CDR3 is 15 amino acids. The V gene lost 6 bases and the J gene lost 5 bases, with 19 bases spanning the gap. The germline V gene encodes CDR1 KGHSH and CDR2 LQKENI. The CDR3 loop reads CASSPVSSEIETQYF. Here the CDR3 DNA reads TGTGCCAGCTCCCCCGTGAGTAGCGAGATTGAGACCCAGTACTTC.

This clone appeared a single time. The chain combines TRBV2 with TRBJ1-5, with TRBD1 as a possible D gene (6 bases). Germline CDR1 SNHLY, CDR2 FYNNEI. Trimming pared 6 bases from V and 0 bases from J, leaving 12 bases between. This CDR3 is 15 amino acids long. CDR3 sequence: CASSVGQLSNQPQHF. In DNA form, the CDR3 reads TGTGCCAGCAGCGTCGGACAGCTTAGCAATCAGCCCCAGCATTTT.

V usage is TRBV19 and J usage is TRBJ2-3; 7 bases agree with TRBD2. Trimming removed 5 bases from V and 2 bases from J; junction bases left unmatched: 4. Germline V gene lookup returns CDR1 LNHDA and CDR2 SQIVND (reference sequence). The CDR3 is 14 amino acids. Written as DNA, the CDR3 is TGTGCCAGTAGTTCCAGCGGGATCACAGATACGCAGTATTTT. Translated, it gives CASSSSGITDTQYF.

The CDR3 loop reads CAWSVGGHLYEQYV. The CDR3 DNA is TGTGCCTGGAGTGTCGGGGGTCACCTGTACGAGCAGTACGTC. This sequence joins TRBV30 and TRBJ2-7, with a possible D match to TRBD2 (6 bases). The CDR3 sequence is 14 residues long. Trimming took off 0 bases at V and 4 bases at J, with 13 bases between the two ends. In germline, CDR1 is GTSNPN, CDR2 SVGIG (reference sequence).

The V call is TRBV7-9, the J call TRBJ2-1; weak D call: TRBD2 (6 bases). The CDR3 covers 16 residues. Germline V CDR1 and CDR2: SEHNR, FQNEAQ (reference sequence). Trimming pared 6 bases from V and 1 base from J, leaving 16 bases between. CDR3 in amino acids: CASSLTGLKSYNEQFF. The CDR3 DNA follows: TGTGCCAGCAGTCTCACGGGACTTAAGTCCTACAATGAGCAGTTCTTC.

This clone was observed a single time. The V call is TRBV10-2, the J call TRBJ1-4, with TRBD1 as a possible D gene (5 bases). The CDR3 covers 16 residues. Germline loops: CDR1 WSHSY, CDR2 SAAADI. V lost 2 bases and J lost 7, with 17 bases in between. The CDR3 DNA follows: TGCGCCAGCAGTGAGATTCCCTCGCAGGGAGGTGAAAAACTGTTTTTT. It codes for CASSEIPSQGGEKLFF.

As to this clone: The same CDR3 also results from other DNA sequences found in this sample. The rearrangement joins TRBV6-5 to TRBJ1-1; D gene uncertain. CDR3 length: 13 residues. Germline CDR1 is MNHEY and CDR2 is SVGAGI. V gave up 4 bases and J gave up 1 base, with 7 bases separating them. In DNA, the CDR3 is TGTGCCAGCAGTTCCGGTCGGAACACTGAAGCTTTCTTT. Translating it yields CASSSGRNTEAFF.

The chain recombines TRBV11-2 with TRBJ2-4, with a weak D call TRBD2 (6 bases). Trimming removed 5 bases at V and 4 bases at J, with 12 bases between. CDR1 SGHAT and CDR2 FQNNGV come from the germline V gene. The CDR3 covers 14 residues. CDR3: CASSQAGSKNIQYF. The CDR3 DNA follows: TGTGCCAGCAGCCAGGCCGGGAGTAAAAACATTCAGTACTTC.

The CDR3 sequence: CASRRGAGGGGELFF. CDR3 DNA: TGTGCCAGCCGGAGGGGGGCAGGGGGAGGCGGGGAGCTGTTTTTT. The V call is TRBV27, the J call TRBJ2-2, with D tentatively TRBD1 (7 bases). CDR1 is MNHEY, CDR2 SMNVEV, per germline (reference sequence). The germline V and J ends were trimmed by 8 bases and 7 bases, with 20 bases remaining between them. The CDR3 totals 15 residues.

The chain couples TRBV27 to TRBJ2-2; D might be TRBD1 (5 bases). Looked up from germline, CDR1 is MNHEY and CDR2 is SMNVEV (reference sequence). The CDR3 spans 17 residues. V was clipped by 2 bases and J by 7 bases, with 20 bases between them. The CDR3 sequence: CASSLESGAKRGGELFF. CDR3 coding DNA: TGTGCCAGCAGTTTAGAGTCCGGAGCCAAAAGGGGCGGGGAGCTGTTTTTT.

V usage is TRBV4-1 and J usage is TRBJ1-2, with 7 bases fitting TRBD1. Unmatched junction bases numbered 11, after V lost 3 bases and J lost 7 bases. This CDR3 contains 15 residues. Germline values: CDR1 MGHRA, CDR2 YSYEKL. The DNA for the CDR3 is TGCGCCAGCAGCCAGGGTTCGACAGGGTTCGGTGGCTACACCTTC. Translation gives CASSQGSTGFGGYTF.

The CDR3 here is CASSQDGRGYTDTQYF. The CDR3 coding sequence is TGTGCCAGCAGCCAAGATGGCAGGGGTTACACAGATACGCAGTATTTT. The chain is built from TRBV3-1 (or the pseudogene TRBV3-2) and TRBJ2-3; possible D gene TRBD1, 6 bases. The germline CDR1 and CDR2 sequences are LGHDT and YNNKEL (reference sequence). Trimming took off 0 bases at V and 2 bases at J, with 12 bases between the two ends. This CDR3 is built from 16 residues.

This chain uses TRBV28 with TRBJ2-6, with D unresolved. The germline CDR1 and CDR2 sequences are MDHEN and SYDVKM. The CDR3 extends over 15 amino acids. The V end was cut by 9 bases, the J end by 1 base, with 13 bases between. The CDR3 reads CASLDSASGANVLTF. CDR3 DNA: TGTGCCAGTCTTGACTCTGCTTCTGGGGCCAACGTCCTGACTTTC.

The rearrangement links TRBV18 to TRBJ1-4; TRBD1 matches at 7 bases. The CDR3 runs to 15 residues. The V and J ends lost 4 bases and 6 bases, in that order; junction bases with no gene match: 8. CDR1 and CDR2 (germline): KGHSH, LQKENI. The CDR3 sequence: CASSQTTGSDEKLFF. The CDR3 coding sequence is TGTGCCAGCTCACAAACGACAGGGTCGGATGAAAAACTGTTTTTT. The complete variable domain, with remaining parts taken from reference TRBV18 and TRBJ1-4, reads NAGVMQNPRHLVRRRGQEARLRCSPMKGHSHVYWYRQLPEEGLKFMVYLQKENIIDESGMPKERFSAEFPKEGPSILRIQQVVRGDSAAYFCASSQTTGSDEKLFFGSGTQLSVL.